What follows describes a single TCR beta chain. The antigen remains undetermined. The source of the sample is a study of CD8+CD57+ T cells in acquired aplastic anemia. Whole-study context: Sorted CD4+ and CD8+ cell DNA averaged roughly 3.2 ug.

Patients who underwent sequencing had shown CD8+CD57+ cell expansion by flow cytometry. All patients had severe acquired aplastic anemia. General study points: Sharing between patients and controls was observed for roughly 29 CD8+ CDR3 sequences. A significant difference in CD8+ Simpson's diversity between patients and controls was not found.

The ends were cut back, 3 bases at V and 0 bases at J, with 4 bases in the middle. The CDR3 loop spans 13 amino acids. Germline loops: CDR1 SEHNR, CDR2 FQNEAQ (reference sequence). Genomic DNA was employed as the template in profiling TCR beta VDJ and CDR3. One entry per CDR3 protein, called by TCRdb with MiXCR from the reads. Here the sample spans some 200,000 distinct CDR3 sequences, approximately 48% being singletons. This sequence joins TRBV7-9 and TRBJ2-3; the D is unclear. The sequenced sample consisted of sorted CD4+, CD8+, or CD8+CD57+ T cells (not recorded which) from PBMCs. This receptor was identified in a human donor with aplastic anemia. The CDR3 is CASSLASTDTQYF. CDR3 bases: TGTGCCAGCAGCTTGGCCAGCACAGATACGCAGTATTTT.